Below are 5 T cell receptor beta chains sequenced from a single sample in a study of cytomegalovirus exposure and HLA in healthy donors. This PCR relied on a set of 60 Vbeta primers and 13 Jbeta primers. TCRdb's table, derived via immunoSEQ multiplex PCR, lists solely in-frame clones and lacks some. The sample shows more than 65,000 clones, 65% to 80% of them seen only once. Sequenced material: PBMCs. The receptor source for this set is a man in his forties in good health and CMV-seronegative.

The V gene is TRBV7-9, the J gene TRBJ2-5, with no clear D. CDR1 and CDR2 (germline): SEHNR, FQNEAQ (reference sequence). Trimming cost V 7 bases and J 3 bases, with 6 bases left between them. CDR3 length: 11 residues. In nucleotides, the CDR3 is TGTGCCAGCAATCTAGAAGAGACCCAGTACTTC. Protein product: CASNLEETQYF.

This clone appeared a few times. The chain uses TRBV18 and TRBJ1-6, with TRBD1 identical over 7 bases. Trimming took 6 bases from V and 0 from J; bases not matched to a gene: 8. The germline V gene encodes CDR1 KGHSH and CDR2 LQKENI. CDR3 length: 17 amino acids. The CDR3 region has the DNA TGTGCCAGCTCTCCAACAGGGGCCAGCTCCTATAATTCACCCCTCCACTTT. Protein: CASSPTGASSYNSPLHF. The full variable domain, with the rest looked up from reference TRBV18 and TRBJ1-6, is NAGVMQNPRHLVRRRGQEARLRCSPMKGHSHVYWYRQLPEEGLKFMVYLQKENIIDESGMPKERFSAEFPKEGPSILRIQQVVRGDSAAYFCASSPTGASSYNSPLHFGNGTRLTVT.

The chain couples TRBV18 to TRBJ2-5; perhaps TRBD2 as D (6 bases). Trimming took 0 bases from V and 1 from J, leaving 12 bases between them. CDR1 is KGHSH and CDR2 is LQKENI in the germline V gene. The CDR3 runs 16 residues. As DNA, the CDR3 is TGTGCCAGCTCACCACCCGGGACTCCTCCCCAAGAGACCCAGTACTTC. As protein: CASSPPGTPPQETQYF. Looking up the rest from reference TRBV18 and TRBJ2-5 gives the full variable domain: NAGVMQNPRHLVRRRGQEARLRCSPMKGHSHVYWYRQLPEEGLKFMVYLQKENIIDESGMPKERFSAEFPKEGPSILRIQQVVRGDSAAYFCASSPPGTPPQETQYFGPGTRLLVL.

The CDR3, as DNA: TGTGCCAGCAGAGATAGGACAGGGGGCGGTTACGAGCAGTACTTC. Amino acids: CASRDRTGGGYEQYF. V and J are TRBV7-6 and TRBJ2-5, with 11 bases lining up with TRBD1. The J call is doubtful: the DNA matches TRBJ2-7 better. Germline CDR1 is SGHVS and CDR2 is FNYEAQ. The CDR3 totals 15 residues.

The genes are TRBV15 and TRBJ1-2; weak D call: TRBD1 (6 bases). This CDR3 has 14 residues. Between the trimmed V and J ends, which lost 1 base and 2 bases, there was a span of 8 bases. The germline V gene encodes CDR1 LNHNV and CDR2 YYDKDF (reference sequence). DNA for the CDR3: TGTGCCACCAGCAGAGGCGGACAGAACTATGGCTACACCTTC. Its protein product is CATSRGGQNYGYTF.